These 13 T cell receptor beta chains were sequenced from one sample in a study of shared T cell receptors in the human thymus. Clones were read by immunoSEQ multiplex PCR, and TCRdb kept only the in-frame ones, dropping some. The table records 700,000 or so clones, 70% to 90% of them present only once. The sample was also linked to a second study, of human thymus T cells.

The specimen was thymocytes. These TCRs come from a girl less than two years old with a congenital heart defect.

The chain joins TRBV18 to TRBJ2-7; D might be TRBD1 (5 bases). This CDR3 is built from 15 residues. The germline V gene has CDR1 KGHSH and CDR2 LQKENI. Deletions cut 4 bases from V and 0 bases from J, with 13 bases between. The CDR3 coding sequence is TGTGCCAGCTCACGCCCCCAGGACAACTCCTACGAGCAGTACTTC. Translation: CASSRPQDNSYEQYF.

Here the CDR3 reads CASSYEEQGDYGYTF. CDR3 sequence (DNA): TGTGCCAGCAGTTACGAAGAACAGGGAGACTATGGCTACACCTTC. The V and J genes are TRBV6-6 and TRBJ1-2, with D possibly TRBD1 on 6 matching bases. CDR3 size: 15 residues. Trimming cost V 2 bases and J 3 bases, with 13 bases left between them. The germline V gene has CDR1 MNHNY and CDR2 SVGAGI (reference sequence).

The DNA for the CDR3 is TGTGCCAGCAGCCCATCAGGGACAGGGGGCGCGTATAATTCACCCCTCCACTTT. Translating it yields CASSPSGTGGAYNSPLHF. The chain has TRBV11-2 and TRBJ1-6, with 12 positions matching TRBD1. This CDR3 is built from 18 residues. The germline gives CDR1 SGHAT, CDR2 FQNNGV. The junction had 9 bases not matched to a gene; V was cut back by 5 bases and J by 4 bases.

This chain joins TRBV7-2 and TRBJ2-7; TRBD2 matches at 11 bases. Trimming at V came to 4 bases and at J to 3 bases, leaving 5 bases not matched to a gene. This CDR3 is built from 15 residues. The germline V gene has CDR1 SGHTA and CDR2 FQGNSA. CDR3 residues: CASSWAGTSGYEQYF. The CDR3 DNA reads TGTGCCAGCAGCTGGGCCGGGACTAGCGGCTACGAGCAGTACTTC.

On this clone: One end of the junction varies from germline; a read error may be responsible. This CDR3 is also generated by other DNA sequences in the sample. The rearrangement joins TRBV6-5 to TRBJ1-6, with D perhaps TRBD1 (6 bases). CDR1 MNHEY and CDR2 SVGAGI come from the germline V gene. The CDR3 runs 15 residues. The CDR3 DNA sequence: TGTGCCAGCAGTTTTTCACCCAGGGGTAATTCCCCCCTCCACTTT. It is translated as CASSFSPRGNSPLHF.

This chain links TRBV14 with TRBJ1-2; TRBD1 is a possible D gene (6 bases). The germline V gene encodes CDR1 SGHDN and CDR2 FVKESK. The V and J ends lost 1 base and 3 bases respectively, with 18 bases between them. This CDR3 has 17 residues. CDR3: CASSQGHRAGDDYGYTF. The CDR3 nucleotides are TGTGCCAGCAGCCAAGGTCACAGGGCAGGGGATGACTATGGCTACACCTTC.

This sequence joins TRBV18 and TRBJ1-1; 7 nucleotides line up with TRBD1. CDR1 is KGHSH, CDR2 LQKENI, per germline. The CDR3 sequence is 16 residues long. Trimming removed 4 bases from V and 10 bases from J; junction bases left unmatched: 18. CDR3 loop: CASSLTGALKDVGAFF. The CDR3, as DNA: TGTGCCAGCTCACTTACAGGGGCCTTAAAGGATGTTGGAGCTTTCTTT.

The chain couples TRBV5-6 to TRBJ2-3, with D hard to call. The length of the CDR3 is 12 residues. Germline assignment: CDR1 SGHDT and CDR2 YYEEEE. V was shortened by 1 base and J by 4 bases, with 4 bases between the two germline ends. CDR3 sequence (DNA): TGTGCCAGCAGCTTGAAGCCAGATACGCAGTATTTT. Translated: CASSLKPDTQYF. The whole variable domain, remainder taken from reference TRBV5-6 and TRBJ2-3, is DAGVTQSPTHLIKTRGQQVTLRCSPKSGHDTVSWYQQALGQGPQFIFQYYEEEERQRGNFPDRFSGHQFPNYSSELNVNALLLGDSALYLCASSLKPDTQYFGPGTRLTVL.

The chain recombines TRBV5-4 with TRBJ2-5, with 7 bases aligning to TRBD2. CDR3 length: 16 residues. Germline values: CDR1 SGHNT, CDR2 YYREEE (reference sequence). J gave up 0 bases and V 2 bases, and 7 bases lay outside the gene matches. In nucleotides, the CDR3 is TGTGCCAGCAGCTTATCGCCAGCGGGGTACCAAGAGACCCAGTACTTC. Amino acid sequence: CASSLSPAGYQETQYF.

CDR3: CASSQDPQGITDTQYF. The CDR3 nucleotides are TGCGCCAGCAGCCAAGATCCTCAGGGAATCACAGATACGCAGTATTTT. The gene calls are TRBV4-1 and TRBJ2-3; possibly TRBD1 for D (5 bases). The CDR3 is made up of 16 amino acids. Between the trimmed V and J ends, which lost 0 bases and 2 bases, there was a span of 12 bases. CDR1 MGHRA and CDR2 YSYEKL come from the germline V gene.

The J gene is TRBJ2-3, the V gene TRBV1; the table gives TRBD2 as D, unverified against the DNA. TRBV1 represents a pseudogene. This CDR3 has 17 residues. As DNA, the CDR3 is TGCACCAGCAGCCAAGATCCTAAAAATGGTCGTACAGATACGCAGTATTTT. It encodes CTSSQDPKNGRTDTQYF.

Here the CDR3 reads CASSQDRGVNTEAFF. The CDR3 DNA sequence: TGTGCCAGCAGCCAAGATCGGGGGGTTAACACTGAAGCTTTCTTT. V is TRBV4-2 and J is TRBJ1-1; maybe TRBD1 (5 bases). The V end was cut by 0 bases, the J end by 2 bases, with 10 bases between. The CDR3 extends over 15 amino acids. The germline V gene encodes CDR1 LGHNA and CDR2 YNFKEQ.

The CDR3 DNA follows: TGTGCCAGCAGCTTGGAGTATAGGACAGGGTTGTACGAGCAGTACTTC. Residues: CASSLEYRTGLYEQYF. This rearrangement joins TRBV5-5 to TRBJ2-7, with 8 bases identical to TRBD1. Per the germline V gene, CDR1 is SGHKS and CDR2 is YYEKEE (reference sequence). Germline trimming cut 0 bases from V and 4 bases from J; bases unmatched to any gene: 9. The CDR3 is made up of 16 amino acids. Supplemented by reference TRBV5-5 and TRBJ2-7, the full variable domain reads DAGVTQSPTHLIKTRGQQVTLRCSPISGHKSVSWYQQVLGQGPQFIFQYYEKEERGRGNFPDRFSARQFPNYSSELNVNALLLGDSALYLCASSLEYRTGLYEQYFGPGTRLTVT.